This T cell receptor (beta chain) was retrieved from a study of blood T cell repertoires in COVID-19. Study context: Samples taken during acute and convalescent COVID-19 were collected in the United States, Italy and Spain. Nucleic acid was either cDNA or gDNA, and it came from T cells, B-cell-depleted T cells, or PBMCs.

The germline gives CDR1 LGHNA, CDR2 YNFKEQ. The CDR3 is 15 amino acids. V gave up 0 bases and J gave up 5 bases; unmatched junction bases: 6. This clone appeared a few times. Sequencing used immunoSEQ multiplex PCR; TCRdb keeps in-frame clones, though not all of them. Seen here are approximately 75,000 clones, approximately 88% observed once, and the top ten hold around 28%. This chain connects TRBV4-2 to TRBJ2-7; 8 bases fit TRBD2. The clonotype originates from a man aged 50-60 years with acute or convalescent COVID-19. Material for sequencing was peripheral blood. The CDR3 region is CASSQERTSTNEQYF. CDR3 nucleotide sequence: TGTGCCAGCAGCCAAGAGAGGACTAGCACTAACGAGCAGTACTTC.